This T cell receptor beta chain was captured by sequencing in a study of T cells expressing NK-cell markers. Study details: In sorted CD3+CD56+NKG2C+, CD3+CD56+NKG2C- and CD3+CD56-NKG2C+ T cells, TCR beta repertoires were obtained. Study-level findings and limits: These same clonotypes (in several donors) also led the CD3+CD56-NKG2C+ fraction.

Using the 5' RACE reads, TCRdb records one entry per CDR3 protein without DNA. The sample data list 120,000 to 150,000 distinct CDR3 sequences. As to this clonotype: The antigen is undetermined.

The CDR3 has 18 amino acids. The V gene's germline CDR1 is SGHAT and CDR2 FQNNGV. The sample was blood T cells: a sorted CD56 or NKG2C T cell subset, CD4+ or CD8+ T cells, or bulk PBMC T cells (not recorded which). This TCR came from a man aged 18 to 29 in good health. The genes are TRBV11-2 and TRBJ2-1. CDR3: CASSLVTAILMVKNEQFF.